The clone carrying this TCR beta chain has at least ten counts. Its target is unknown. The TCR cDNA carried a universal primer site and UMIs from 5'RACE template switching. TCRdb analysed the 5' RACE reads with MiXCR anew, one entry per CDR3 protein. The sample shows about 320,000 distinct CDR3 sequences, around 6.8% of them seen only once. This entry is derived from a study of T cells after yellow fever vaccination. Study details: The authors prepared low-cell-number fractions using SMART-Seq v4 Ultra Low Input.

Findings of the study overall: In post-booster samples, most primary-vaccination clones reappeared (96% CD4, around 87% CD8).

Per the germline V gene, CDR1 is SGHDT and CDR2 is YYEEEE. The CDR3 totals 12 residues. Trimming removed 4 bases at V and 6 bases at J, with 11 bases between. V gene TRBV5-6 combines with J gene TRBJ2-7, with D possibly TRBD2 on 5 matching bases. The starting material was PBMCs, obtained more than 35 days after the first yellow fever vaccination. This TCR was recovered from a man aged 18-30 years who received the YFV17D yellow fever vaccine. The CDR3 sequence: CASSRSGSEQYV. CDR3 bases: TGTGCCAGCAGCCGGTCGGGGTCCGAGCAGTACGTC.